This is a list of T cell receptor beta chains from one sample in a study of blood T cell repertoires in COVID-19. The repertoire was sequenced with immunoSEQ multiplex PCR; TCRdb's copy has only in-frame clones and lacks some. The sample lists about 250,000 clones, almost 85% occurring once. Sequenced input: peripheral blood. The receptor source for this set is a man in his fifties with acute or convalescent COVID-19. Each CDR3 is given with its conserved first and last residue. A D gene is named only where the DNA matches it firmly.

>TRBV7-9|-|TRBJ1-2
CASSLQGFYGYTF
>TRBV4-1|-|TRBJ2-3
CASSRFPRGRGTDTQYF
>TRBV27|-|TRBJ1-4
CASSSDRSANEKLFF
>TRBV6-1|-|TRBJ1-6
CASSESVYNSPLHF
>TRBV12-5|-|TRBJ2-5
CASGLVSRWETQYF
>TRBV10-3|-|TRBJ2-5
CAISSGYQETQYF
>TRBV9|-|TRBJ2-1
CASSVGRLANEQFF
>TRBV7-2|TRBD1|TRBJ1-4
CASSFKGASEKLFF
>TRBV3-1/TRBV3-2|TRBD2|TRBJ2-5
CASSQEGGRAQYF
>TRBV7-6|TRBD2|TRBJ2-7
CASSPGTSGRSYEQYF
>TRBV10-3|TRBD2|TRBJ2-7
CAISESRGLASDEQYF
>TRBV6-5|-|TRBJ2-2
CASSYQNTGELFF
>TRBV5-6|TRBD1|TRBJ1-6
CASSFGRGLSGSPLHF
>TRBV6-6|-|TRBJ2-7
CASSSRLLSDEQYF
>TRBV30|TRBD1|TRBJ1-6
CAWSGLTGSSYNSPLHF
>TRBV7-8|-|TRBJ2-7
CASSLFRGGPYEQYF
>TRBV9|-|TRBJ2-1
CASSVGGGWSNEQFF
>TRBV6-4|TRBD2|TRBJ2-3
CASSLAGGPTDTQYF
>TRBV12-3/TRBV12-4|-|TRBJ1-4
CASSRSRHEKLFF
>TRBV5-5|-|TRBJ2-6
CASSLGSSGANVLTF
>TRBV27|-|TRBJ2-3
CASSGGRESTDTQYF
>TRBV10-3|TRBD1|TRBJ2-7
CAISSGTGPYEQYF
>TRBV14|-|TRBJ1-6
CASSLLASNNSPLHF
>TRBV25-1|TRBD1|TRBJ2-2
CASSEPPGQGGTGELFF
>TRBV6-5|TRBD2|TRBJ2-7
CASSSTGTAGDEQYF
>TRBV12-3/TRBV12-4|TRBD1|TRBJ1-4
CASSLTQGRLFF
>TRBV5-1|-|TRBJ1-1
CASSFRGMNTEAFF
>TRBV3-1/TRBV3-2|-|TRBJ1-1
CASSQEPVTPEAFF
>TRBV28|TRBD1|TRBJ2-7
CASRGDSPSEQYF
>TRBV27|-|TRBJ2-2
CASTPLGKNTGELFF
>TRBV6-5|TRBD1|TRBJ1-5
CASRTGVNQPQHF
>TRBV7-2|-|TRBJ1-1
CASSLMATEAFF
>TRBV7-8|-|TRBJ1-1
CASSLSGVNTEAFF
>TRBV2|TRBD2|TRBJ2-3
CASSEALASTDTQYF
>TRBV3-1/TRBV3-2|-|TRBJ2-7
CASGQSYEQYF
>TRBV28|TRBD2|TRBJ2-3
CASSLAGGSTDTQYF
>TRBV2|-|TRBJ1-5
CASSKRQTRTGQPQHF
>TRBV2|TRBD1|TRBJ1-4
CASSFIGTVEKLFF
>TRBV24-1|TRBD1|TRBJ2-2
CATSNRGINTGELFF
>TRBV18|-|TRBJ1-1
CASSDRTLNTEAFF
>TRBV10-3|TRBD1|TRBJ2-7
CATSDRDYEQYF
>TRBV9|-|TRBJ2-7
CASSPTRSSYEQYF
>TRBV7-2|TRBD1|TRBJ2-7
CASSTTGTETYEQYF
>TRBV19|TRBD1|TRBJ1-1
CASSILGTGLGNTEAFF
>TRBV2|TRBD1|TRBJ1-6
CASSRDTGGFNSPLHF
>TRBV6-5|TRBD2|TRBJ2-5
CASSYTSSGGAETQYF
>TRBV5-4|-|TRBJ1-2
CASSLAGVDGYTF
>TRBV27|-|TRBJ1-6
CASIPGVGAHNSPLHF
>TRBV7-2|-|TRBJ2-1
CASSLDSQSYNEQFF
>TRBV5-5|TRBD1|TRBJ1-4
CASSTGTGVIHEKLFF
>TRBV5-1|TRBD2|TRBJ2-3
CASSLGTSEDTQYF
>TRBV28|TRBD2|TRBJ2-1
CASSSPSGTNEQFF
>TRBV2|TRBD1|TRBJ2-5
CASIRDRRDQETQYF
>TRBV7-8|-|TRBJ2-1
CASSGSSSYNEQFF